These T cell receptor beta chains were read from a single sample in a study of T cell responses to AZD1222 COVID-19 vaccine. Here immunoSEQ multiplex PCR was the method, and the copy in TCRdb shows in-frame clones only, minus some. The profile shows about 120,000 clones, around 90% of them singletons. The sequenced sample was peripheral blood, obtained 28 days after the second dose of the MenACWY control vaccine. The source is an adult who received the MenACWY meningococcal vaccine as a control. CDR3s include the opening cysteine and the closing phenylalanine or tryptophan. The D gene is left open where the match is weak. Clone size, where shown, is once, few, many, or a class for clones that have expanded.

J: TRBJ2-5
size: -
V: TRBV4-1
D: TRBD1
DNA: TGCGCCAGCAGCCAACGTCAGGGGGAACAAGAGACCCAGTACTTC
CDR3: CASSQRQGEQETQYF

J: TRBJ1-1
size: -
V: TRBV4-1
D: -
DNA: TGCGCCAGCAGCCAAATCGGGGGTAGCACTGAAGCTTTCTTT
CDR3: CASSQIGGSTEAFF

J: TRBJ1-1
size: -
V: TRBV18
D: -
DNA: TGTGCCAGCTCAACAGGGCCAGGGCAGGGGACTGAAGCTTTCTTT
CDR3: CASSTGPGQGTEAFF

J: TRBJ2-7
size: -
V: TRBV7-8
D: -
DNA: TGTGCCAGCACCATCCGGGGGCAAACCTACGAGCAGTACTTC
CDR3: CASTIRGQTYEQYF

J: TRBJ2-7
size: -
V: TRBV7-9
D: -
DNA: TGTGCCAGCAGCTTCGGCCAGGGTTACGAGCAGTACTTC
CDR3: CASSFGQGYEQYF

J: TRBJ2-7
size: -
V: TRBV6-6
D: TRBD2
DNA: TGTGCCAGCAGTCAACGATATTCCTTGGCGGGAGGGGGACACGAGCAGTACTTC
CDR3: CASSQRYSLAGGGHEQYF

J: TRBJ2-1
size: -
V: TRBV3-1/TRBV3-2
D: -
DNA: TGTGCCAGCAGCCAAGACAAGCTGGATGAGCAGTTCTTC
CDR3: CASSQDKLDEQFF

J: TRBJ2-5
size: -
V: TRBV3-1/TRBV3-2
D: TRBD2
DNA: TGTGCCAGCAGCCAAGGAGGACTAGCGGGAGGAGAGACCCAGTACTTC
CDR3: CASSQGGLAGGETQYF

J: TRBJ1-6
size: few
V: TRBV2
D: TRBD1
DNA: TGTGCCAGCACCTTAACCGGGACAGGGAATTCACCCCTCCACTTT
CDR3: CASTLTGTGNSPLHF

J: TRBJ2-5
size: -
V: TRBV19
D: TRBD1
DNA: TGTGCCAGTAGTAGGACAGGGTTAGGAGAGACCCAGTACTTC
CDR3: CASSRTGLGETQYF

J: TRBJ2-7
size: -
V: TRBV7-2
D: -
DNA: TGTGCCAGCAGCTTAGCATCAGGATGGCAGTACTTC
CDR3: CASSLASGWQYF

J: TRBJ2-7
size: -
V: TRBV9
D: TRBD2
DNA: TGTGCCAGCAGCGTAGCGGCTAGCGGGGGGCCCTACGAGCAGTACTTC
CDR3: CASSVAASGGPYEQYF

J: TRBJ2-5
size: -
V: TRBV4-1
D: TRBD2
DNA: TGCGCCAGCAGCCAGCTCTCCTACGGGAGGGCTCGAGAGACCCAGTACTTC
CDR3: CASSQLSYGRARETQYF

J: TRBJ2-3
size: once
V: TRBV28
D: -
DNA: TGTGCCAGCAGTTTATCGCCGGGACATTACACAGATACGCAGTATTTT
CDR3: CASSLSPGHYTDTQYF

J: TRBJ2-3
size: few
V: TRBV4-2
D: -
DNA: TGTGCCAGCCGCCGGGACTGGAACACAGATACGCAGTATTTT
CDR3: CASRRDWNTDTQYF

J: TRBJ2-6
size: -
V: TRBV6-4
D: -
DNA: TGTGCCAGCAGTGAGGACTCTGGGGCCAACGTCCTGACTTTC
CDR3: CASSEDSGANVLTF

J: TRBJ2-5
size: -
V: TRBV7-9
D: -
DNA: TGTGCCAGCAGCTTAGCGTACGGGGAGGGGGGCATCCAAGAGACCCAGTACTTC
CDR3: CASSLAYGEGGIQETQYF

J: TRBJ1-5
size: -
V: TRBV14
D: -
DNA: TGTGCCAGCAGCCAAGGGGCGCAGCCCCAGCATTTT
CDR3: CASSQGAQPQHF

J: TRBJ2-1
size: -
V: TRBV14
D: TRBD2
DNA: TGTGCCAGCAGCCAAGAAGGACGCGGGAGGACTTCCTACAATGAGCAGTTCTTC
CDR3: CASSQEGRGRTSYNEQFF

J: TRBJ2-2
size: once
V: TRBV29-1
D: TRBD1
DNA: TGCAGCGTTGCCAACAGGGGAGCCGGGGAGCTGTTTTTT
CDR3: CSVANRGAGELFF

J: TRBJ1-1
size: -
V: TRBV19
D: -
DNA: TGTGCCAGTAATGGGAATATGAACACTGAAGCTTTCTTT
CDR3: CASNGNMNTEAFF

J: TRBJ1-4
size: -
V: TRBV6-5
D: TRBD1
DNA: TGTGCCAGCAGAAAACAGGGGGCGGGTGAAAAACTGTTTTTT
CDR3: CASRKQGAGEKLFF

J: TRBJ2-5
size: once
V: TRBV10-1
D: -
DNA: TGCGCCAGCAGTGAGTCGAACAGTCAGACGACTGAGACCCAGTACTTC
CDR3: CASSESNSQTTETQYF

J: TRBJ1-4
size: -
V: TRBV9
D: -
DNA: TGTGCCAGCAGCGTAGATGGAGGTGCTAATGAAAAACTGTTTTTT
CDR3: CASSVDGGANEKLFF

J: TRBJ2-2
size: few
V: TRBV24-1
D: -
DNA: TGTGCCACCAGTGATGTCCGACAGTACAACACCGGGGAGCTGTTTTTT
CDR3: CATSDVRQYNTGELFF

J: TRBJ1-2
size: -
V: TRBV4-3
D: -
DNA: TGCGCCAGCAGCCAAGGGGCGGGCAGTACTAACTATGGCTACACCTTC
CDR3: CASSQGAGSTNYGYTF

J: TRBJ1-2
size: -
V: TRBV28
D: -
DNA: TGTGCCAGCAGCCGAAGCACGATGTCGACCCTCGGCTACACCTTC
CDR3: CASSRSTMSTLGYTF

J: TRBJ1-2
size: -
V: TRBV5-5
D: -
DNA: TGTGCCAGCTGCACCGGGGCCGATGGCTACTATGGCTACACCTTC
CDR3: CASCTGADGYYGYTF